This T cell receptor (beta chain) was identified in a study of T cells in Graves' hyperthyroidism and ophthalmopathy. Broader study findings: Most thyroid clonotypes with frequency above 0.001 were detected in blood.

Fresh 10 ml peripheral blood yielded PBMCs. This clonotype has just a few counts. Its antigen is not identified. CDR1 SGHTA and CDR2 FQGNSA come from the germline V gene. This CDR3 region has 14 residues. V was trimmed by 4 bases and J by 4 bases, leaving 14 bases between them. RNA transcripts were the template for amplifying TCR beta CDR3 regions. Carried out on the TCR CDR3, a first-round RT-PCR used the HTBI primer set. TCRdb analysed the multiplex PCR reads with MiXCR anew, one entry per CDR3 protein. The data hold approximately 490,000 distinct CDR3 sequences, with 22% observed a single time. Material: blood. This receptor was taken from a woman in her seventies with Graves' ophthalmopathy. This chain connects TRBV7-2 to TRBJ2-7; tentatively, D is TRBD1 or TRBD2 (5 bases each). The CDR3 loop is CASSSAGRGYEQYF. The DNA of the CDR3 is TGTGCCAGCAGCTCCGCAGGGAGAGGATACGAGCAGTACTTC.